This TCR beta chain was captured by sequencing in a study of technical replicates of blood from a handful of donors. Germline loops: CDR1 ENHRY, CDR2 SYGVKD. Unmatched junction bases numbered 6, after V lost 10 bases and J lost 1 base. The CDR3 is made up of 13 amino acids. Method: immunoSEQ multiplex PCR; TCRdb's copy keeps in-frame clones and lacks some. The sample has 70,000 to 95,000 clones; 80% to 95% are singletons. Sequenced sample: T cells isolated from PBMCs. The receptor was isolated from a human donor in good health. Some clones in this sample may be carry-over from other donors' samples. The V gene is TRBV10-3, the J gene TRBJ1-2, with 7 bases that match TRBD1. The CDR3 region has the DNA TGTGCCACCTCGACAGGGATTAACTATGGCTACACCTTC. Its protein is CATSTGINYGYTF.